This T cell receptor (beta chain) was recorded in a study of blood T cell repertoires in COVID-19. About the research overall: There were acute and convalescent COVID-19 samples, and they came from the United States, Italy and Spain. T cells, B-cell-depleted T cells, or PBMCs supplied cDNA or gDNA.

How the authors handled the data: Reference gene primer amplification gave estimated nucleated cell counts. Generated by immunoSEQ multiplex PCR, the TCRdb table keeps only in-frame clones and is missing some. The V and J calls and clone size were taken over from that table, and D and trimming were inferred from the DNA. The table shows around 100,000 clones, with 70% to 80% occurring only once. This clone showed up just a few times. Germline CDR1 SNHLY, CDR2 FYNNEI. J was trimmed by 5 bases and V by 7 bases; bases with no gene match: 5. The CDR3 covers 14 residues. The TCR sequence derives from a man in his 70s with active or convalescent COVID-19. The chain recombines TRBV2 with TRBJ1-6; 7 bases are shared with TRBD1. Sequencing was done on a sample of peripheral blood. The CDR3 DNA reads TGTGCCAGCACTACAGGGGCCAATAATTCACCCCTCCACTTT. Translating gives CASTTGANNSPLHF.